These 12 T cell receptor beta chains share one sample of origin, sequenced in a study of regulatory T cells in long-lasting Graves disease. The time point is: newly diagnosed GD, antithyroid drugs for less than 3 months. Extracted PBMC RNA gave rise to the TCR library. Sequencing libraries for TCR beta were prepared with iRepertoire HTBI primers and Arm-PCR of CDR3 regions. TCRdb passed the multiplex PCR reads through MiXCR, listing each CDR3 protein once. The profile shows approximately 400,000 distinct CDR3 sequences, 12% of them singletons. These sequences were also reported in another study, on T cells in Graves' hyperthyroidism and ophthalmopathy.

The source material was peripheral blood mononuclear cells (PBMCs), sampled at new diagnosis, from a patient treated with antithyroid drugs. The receptor source for this set is a young woman with Graves disease.

This clonotype was observed a handful of times. V gene TRBV7-8 combines with J gene TRBJ2-2; D may be TRBD1 or TRBD2 (5 bases each). The germline CDR1 and CDR2 sequences are SGHVS and FQNEAQ. V gave up 4 bases and J gave up 6 bases, with 21 bases separating them. The CDR3 runs to 17 residues. Here the CDR3 DNA reads TGTGCCAGCAGCTCGCCTGCCCCGGGGACCTGGGCCGGGGAGCTGTTTTTT. Translated, it gives CASSSPAPGTWAGELFF.

This clonotype was observed many times. V gene TRBV24-1 combines with J gene TRBJ2-5; unclear D gene. Trimming shortened V by 3 bases and J by 5 bases, and 27 bases separated the two germline ends. CDR3 length equals 19 residues. Germline CDR1 and CDR2: KGHDR and SFDVKD. This chain's CDR3 is CATSDKDPRIGLVWETQYF. The CDR3 DNA is TGTGCCACCAGTGATAAAGACCCCCGAATAGGGTTGGTGTGGGAGACCCAGTACTTC.

This clonotype was seen a handful of times. This chain connects TRBV29-1 to TRBJ1-1; tentative D call: TRBD1 (5 bases). Trimming left V 7 bases short and J 2 bases short, with 11 bases between. Germline V CDR1 and CDR2: SQVTM, ANQGSEA. The CDR3 covers 12 residues. CDR3 residues: CSGVQENTEAFF. DNA for the CDR3: TGCAGCGGGGTACAGGAAAACACTGAAGCTTTCTTT.

This clonotype came up a few times. The chain carries TRBV20-1 and TRBJ2-5, with 8 bases fitting TRBD1. Germline V gene sequence: CDR1 DFQATT, CDR2 SNEGSKA (reference sequence). This CDR3 region has 15 residues. Trimming cost V 1 base and J 5 bases; bases outside gene matches: 9. In DNA, the CDR3 is TGCAGTGCTAGAGCCTCCGACAGGGGAACTGAGACCCAGTACTTC. This codes for CSARASDRGTETQYF.

This clonotype was seen ten or more times. The chain links TRBV28 to TRBJ1-6, with TRBD1 matching over 9 bases. Trimming at V came to 6 bases and at J to 7 bases, leaving 7 bases not matched to a gene. Per germline, CDR1 MDHEN and CDR2 SYDVKM. The length of the CDR3 is 15 residues. The chain's CDR3 is CASSRKTGGNSPLHF. The CDR3 DNA reads TGTGCCAGCAGCCGAAAGACAGGGGGAAATTCACCCCTCCACTTT.

DNA of the CDR3: TGTGCCACCTTTGACAGGGCGAACACCGGGGAGCTGTTTTTT. Its translation: CATFDRANTGELFF. The J gene is TRBJ2-2, the V gene TRBV15, with 7 bases matching TRBD1. Germline V gives CDR1 LNHNV, CDR2 YYDKDF (reference sequence). V gave up 8 bases and J gave up 0 bases; unmatched junction bases: 3. This CDR3 comprises 14 residues.

This clonotype was recorded a few times. The chain has TRBV28 and TRBJ1-3, with D possibly being TRBD1 (5 bases). V was pared by 6 bases and J by 4 bases, with 25 bases between. CDR3 size: 18 residues. CDR1 and CDR2 (germline): MDHEN, SYDVKM. The CDR3, as DNA: TGTGCCAGCAGACCATTCCCTCTAACAGGTCTATCAGGAAACACCATATATTTT. This sequence encodes CASRPFPLTGLSGNTIYF.

This clonotype was detected ten times or more. The CDR3 DNA follows: TGCAGTGCTAGTAAGGGGCGGGCAGTGTATAATTCACCCCTCCACTTT. Translation: CSASKGRAVYNSPLHF. The chain links TRBV20-1 to TRBJ1-6; D is possibly TRBD1 (5 bases). Germline values: CDR1 DFQATT, CDR2 SNEGSKA (reference sequence). V dropped 3 bases and J dropped 4 bases, with 16 bases sitting between them. The CDR3 spans 16 residues.

This clonotype has at least ten counts. This sequence joins TRBV12-3 or TRBV12-4 and TRBJ2-3; D remains unclear. This CDR3 is 16 amino acids long. V was cut by 7 bases and J by 0 bases, with 17 bases left in between. In nucleotides, the CDR3 is TGTGCCAGCAACCACCCCCTGCAGTTGAGCACAGATACGCAGTATTTT. This translates into CASNHPLQLSTDTQYF.

The J gene is TRBJ1-5, the V gene TRBV4-3; a weak D match, TRBD1 (5 bases). From germline, CDR1 is LGHNA and CDR2 YSLEER. The V end lost 2 bases, the J end lost 1 base, and 12 bases lay between the germline ends. The CDR3 contains 16 residues. The CDR3 loop reads CASSQRAGLSNQPQHF. CDR3 nucleotide sequence: TGCGCCAGCAGCCAAAGAGCAGGGTTGAGCAATCAGCCCCAGCATTTT.

The chain carries TRBV6-2 or TRBV6-3 and TRBJ2-7; the D is unclear. Germline loops: CDR1 MNHEY, CDR2 SVGEGT. The CDR3 totals 13 residues. V was pared by 0 bases and J by 4 bases, with 7 bases between. CDR3 in amino acids: CASSYSVGYEQYV. In DNA form, the CDR3 reads TGTGCCAGCAGTTACTCGGTTGGGTACGAGCAGTACGTC.

With respect to this clonotype: No conserved phenylalanine or tryptophan ends this CDR3, so it is likely a read error. The CDR3, as DNA: TGTGCCAGCAGTGAACAGGAGGGAATAGATACGCAGTATTCT. It encodes CASSEQEGIDTQYS. V gene TRBV6-1 combines with J gene TRBJ2-3; D is possibly TRBD2 (6 bases). Germline loops: CDR1 MNHNS, CDR2 SASEGT. Trimming cost V 2 bases and J 5 bases, with 11 bases left between them. The CDR3 runs to 14 residues.